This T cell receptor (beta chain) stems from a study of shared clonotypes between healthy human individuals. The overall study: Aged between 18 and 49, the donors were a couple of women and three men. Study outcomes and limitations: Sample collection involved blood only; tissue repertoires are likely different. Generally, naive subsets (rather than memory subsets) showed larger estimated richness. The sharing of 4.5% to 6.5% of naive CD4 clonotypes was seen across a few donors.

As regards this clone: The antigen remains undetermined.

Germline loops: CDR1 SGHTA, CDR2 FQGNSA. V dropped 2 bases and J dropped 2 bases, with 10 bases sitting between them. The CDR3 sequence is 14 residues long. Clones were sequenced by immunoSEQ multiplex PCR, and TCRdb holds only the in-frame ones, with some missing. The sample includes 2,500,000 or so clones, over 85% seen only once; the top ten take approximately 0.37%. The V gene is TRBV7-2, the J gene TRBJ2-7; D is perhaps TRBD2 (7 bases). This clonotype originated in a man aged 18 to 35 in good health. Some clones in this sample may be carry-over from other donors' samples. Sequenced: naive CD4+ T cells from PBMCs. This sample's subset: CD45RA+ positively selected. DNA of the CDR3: TGTGCCAGCAGCTTACGGGGGGCGCCCTACGAGCAGTACTTC. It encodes CASSLRGAPYEQYF.